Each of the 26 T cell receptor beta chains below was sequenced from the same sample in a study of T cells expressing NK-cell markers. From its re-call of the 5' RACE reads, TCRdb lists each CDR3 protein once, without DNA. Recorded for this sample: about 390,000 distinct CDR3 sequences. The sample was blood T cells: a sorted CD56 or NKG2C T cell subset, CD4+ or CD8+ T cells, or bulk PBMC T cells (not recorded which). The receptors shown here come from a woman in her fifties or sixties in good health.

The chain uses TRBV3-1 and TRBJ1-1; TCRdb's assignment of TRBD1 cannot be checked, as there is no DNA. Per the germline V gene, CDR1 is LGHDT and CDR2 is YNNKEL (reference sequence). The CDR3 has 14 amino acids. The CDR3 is CASSPEGGNTEAFF. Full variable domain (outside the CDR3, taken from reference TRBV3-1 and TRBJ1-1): DTAVSQTPKYLVTQMGNDKSIKCEQNLGHDTMYWYKQDSKKFLKIMFSYNNKELIINETVPNRFSPKSPDKAHLNLHINSLELGDSAVYFCASSPEGGNTEAFFGQGTRLTVV.

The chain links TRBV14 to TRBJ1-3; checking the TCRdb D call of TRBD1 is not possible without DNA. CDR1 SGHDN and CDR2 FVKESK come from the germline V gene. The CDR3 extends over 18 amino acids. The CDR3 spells CASSQNRGSWGSGNTIYF. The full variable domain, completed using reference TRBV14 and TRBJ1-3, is EAGVTQFPSHSVIEKGQTVTLRCDPISGHDNLYWYRRVMGKEIKFLLHFVKESKQDESGMPNNRFLAERTGGTYSTLKVQPAELEDSGVYFCASSQNRGSWGSGNTIYFGEGSWLTVV.

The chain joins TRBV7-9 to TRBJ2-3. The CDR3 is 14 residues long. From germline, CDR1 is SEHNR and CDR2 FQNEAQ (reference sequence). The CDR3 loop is CASSPLGSTDTQYF.

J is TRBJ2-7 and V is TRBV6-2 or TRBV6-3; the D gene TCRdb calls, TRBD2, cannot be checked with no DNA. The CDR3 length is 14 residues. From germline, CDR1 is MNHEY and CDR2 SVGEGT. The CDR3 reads CASLVTSGSHEQYF.

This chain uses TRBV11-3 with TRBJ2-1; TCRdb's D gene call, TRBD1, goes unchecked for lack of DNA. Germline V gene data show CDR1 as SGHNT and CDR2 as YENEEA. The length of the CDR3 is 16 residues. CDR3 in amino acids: CASSRHRRGFYNEQFF.

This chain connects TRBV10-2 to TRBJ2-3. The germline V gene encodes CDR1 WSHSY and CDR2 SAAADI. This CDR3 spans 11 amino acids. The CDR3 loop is CASSEGDTQYF.

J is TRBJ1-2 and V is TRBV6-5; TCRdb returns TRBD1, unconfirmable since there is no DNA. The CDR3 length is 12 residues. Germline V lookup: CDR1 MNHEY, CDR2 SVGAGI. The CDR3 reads CASSYPGSGYTF.

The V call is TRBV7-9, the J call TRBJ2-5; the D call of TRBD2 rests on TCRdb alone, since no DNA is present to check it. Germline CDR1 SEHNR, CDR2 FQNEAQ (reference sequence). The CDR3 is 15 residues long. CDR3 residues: CASSTSSGSYETQYF.

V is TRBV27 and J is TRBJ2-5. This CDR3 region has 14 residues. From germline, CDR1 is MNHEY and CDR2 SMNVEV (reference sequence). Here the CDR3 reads CASSLSPFEETQYF.

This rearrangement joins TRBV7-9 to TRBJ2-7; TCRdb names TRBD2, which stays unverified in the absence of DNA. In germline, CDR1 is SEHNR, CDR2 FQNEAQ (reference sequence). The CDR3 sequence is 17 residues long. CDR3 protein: CASSPDKRGTLPSEQYF. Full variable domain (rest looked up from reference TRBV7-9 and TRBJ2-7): DTGVSQNPRHKITKRGQNVTFRCDPISEHNRLYWYRQTLGQGPEFLTYFQNEAQLEKSRLLSDRFSAERPKGSFSTLEIQRTEQGDSAMYLCASSPDKRGTLPSEQYFGPGTRLTVT.

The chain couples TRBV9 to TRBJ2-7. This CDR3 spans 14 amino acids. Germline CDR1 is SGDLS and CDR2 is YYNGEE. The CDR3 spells CASSVEVGSYEQYF.

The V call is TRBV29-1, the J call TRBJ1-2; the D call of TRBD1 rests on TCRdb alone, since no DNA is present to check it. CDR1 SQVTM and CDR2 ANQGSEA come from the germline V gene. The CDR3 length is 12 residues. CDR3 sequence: CSVGGRDFGYTF.

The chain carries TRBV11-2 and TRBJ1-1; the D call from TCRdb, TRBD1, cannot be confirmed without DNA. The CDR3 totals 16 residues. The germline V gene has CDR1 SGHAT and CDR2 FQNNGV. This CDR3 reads CASSPRTGRLNTEAFF.

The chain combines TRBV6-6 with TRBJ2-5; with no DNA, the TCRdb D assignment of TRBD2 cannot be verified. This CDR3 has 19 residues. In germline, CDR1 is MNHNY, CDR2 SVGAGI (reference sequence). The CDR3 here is CASSYWGLAGDGSVETQYF.

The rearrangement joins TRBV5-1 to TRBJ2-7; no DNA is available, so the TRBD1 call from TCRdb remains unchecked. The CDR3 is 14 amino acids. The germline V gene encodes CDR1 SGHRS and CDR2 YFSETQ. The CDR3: CASGPGRGSYEQYF.

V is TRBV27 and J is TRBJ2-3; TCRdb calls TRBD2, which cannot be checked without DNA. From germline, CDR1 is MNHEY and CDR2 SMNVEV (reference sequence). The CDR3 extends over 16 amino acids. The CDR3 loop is CASGGARLAGPDTQYF.

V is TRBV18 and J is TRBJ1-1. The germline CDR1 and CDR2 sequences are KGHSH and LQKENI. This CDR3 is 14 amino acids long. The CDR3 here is CASSQGTMNTEAFF.

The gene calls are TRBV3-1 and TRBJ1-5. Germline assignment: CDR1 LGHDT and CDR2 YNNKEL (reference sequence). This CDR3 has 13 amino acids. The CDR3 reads CASSQFPPAPQHF.

The CDR3 here is CASLRDSRNTGELFF. The V call is TRBV27, the J call TRBJ2-2; the D gene TCRdb calls, TRBD2, cannot be checked with no DNA. CDR3 length equals 15 residues. From germline, CDR1 is MNHEY and CDR2 SMNVEV (reference sequence).

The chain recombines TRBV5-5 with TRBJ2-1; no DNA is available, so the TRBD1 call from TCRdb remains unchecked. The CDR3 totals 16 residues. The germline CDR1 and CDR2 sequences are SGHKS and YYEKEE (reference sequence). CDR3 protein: CASSFWVGTVTNEQFF.

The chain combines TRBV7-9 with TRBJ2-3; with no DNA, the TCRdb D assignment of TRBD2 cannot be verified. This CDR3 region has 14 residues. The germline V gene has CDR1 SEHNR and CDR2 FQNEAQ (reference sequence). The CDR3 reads CASSSGRSADTQYF.

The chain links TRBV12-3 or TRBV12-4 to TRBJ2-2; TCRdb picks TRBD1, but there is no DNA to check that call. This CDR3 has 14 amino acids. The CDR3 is CASRRPVRNGELFF.

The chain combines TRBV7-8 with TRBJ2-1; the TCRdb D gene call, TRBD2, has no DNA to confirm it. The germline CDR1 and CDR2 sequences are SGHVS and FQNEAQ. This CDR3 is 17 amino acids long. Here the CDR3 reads CASRTPQARSSYNEQFF.

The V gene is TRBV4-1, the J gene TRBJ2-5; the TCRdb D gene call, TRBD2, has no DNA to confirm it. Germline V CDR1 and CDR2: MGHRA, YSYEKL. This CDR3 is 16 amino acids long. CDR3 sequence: CASSQVGNSPWETQYF.

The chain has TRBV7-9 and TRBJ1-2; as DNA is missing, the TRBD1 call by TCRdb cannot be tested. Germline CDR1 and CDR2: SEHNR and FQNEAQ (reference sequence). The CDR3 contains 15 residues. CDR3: CASSSGQGAKNGYTF.

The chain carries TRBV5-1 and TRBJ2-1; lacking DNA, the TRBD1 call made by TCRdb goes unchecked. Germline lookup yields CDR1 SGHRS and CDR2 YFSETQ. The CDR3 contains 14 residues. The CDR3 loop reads CASSPGWGAGEQFF.